This TCR beta chain appears in the sequencing data of a study of siplizumab effects on memory and regulatory T cells. The data were produced by immunoSEQ multiplex PCR, yet TCRdb's version contains in-frame clones alone and is incomplete. The sample contains roughly 75,000 clones, 93% of which appear only once. Germline CDR1 reads MGHRA; CDR2 reads YSYEKL. The CDR3 loop spans 16 amino acids. Unmatched junction bases numbered 5, after V lost 4 bases and J lost 3 bases. As for this clone: Its target is unknown.

Regarding the study as a whole: Naive T cells seemed more diverse than memory cells and seemed major alloresponse contributors. Poor capture below about 10^-5 frequency left most alloreactive clones unmapped to unstimulated subsets. Of the proliferating CD4+ or CD8+ clones, roughly 75-97% lacked a naive or memory phenotype that could be assigned.

The chain recombines TRBV4-1 with TRBJ2-2; TRBD2 matches 10 bases. The TCR was taken from a human donor in good health. Sample: CD8+ T cells sorted from blood. Here the CDR3 DNA reads TGCGCCAGCAGCCGACGGACTAGCGGTGACACCGGGGAGCTGTTTTTT. It specifies CASSRRTSGDTGELFF.